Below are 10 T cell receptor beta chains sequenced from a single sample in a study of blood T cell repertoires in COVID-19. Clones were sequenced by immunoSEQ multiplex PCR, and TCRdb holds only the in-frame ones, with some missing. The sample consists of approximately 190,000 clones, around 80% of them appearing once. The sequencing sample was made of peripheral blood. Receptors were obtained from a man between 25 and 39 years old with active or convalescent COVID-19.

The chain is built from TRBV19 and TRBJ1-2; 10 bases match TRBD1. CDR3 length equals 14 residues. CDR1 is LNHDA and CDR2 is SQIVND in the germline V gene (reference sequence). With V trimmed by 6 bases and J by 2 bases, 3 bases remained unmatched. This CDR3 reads CASRRDRGNYGYTF. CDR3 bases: TGTGCCAGTAGGCGGGACAGGGGAAACTATGGCTACACCTTC.

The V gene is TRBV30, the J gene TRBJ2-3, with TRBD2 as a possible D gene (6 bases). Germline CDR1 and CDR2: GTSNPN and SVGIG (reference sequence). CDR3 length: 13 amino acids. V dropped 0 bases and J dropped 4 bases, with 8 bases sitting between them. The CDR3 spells CAWSVLAPDTQYF. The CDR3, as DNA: TGTGCCTGGAGTGTACTAGCCCCAGATACGCAGTATTTT.

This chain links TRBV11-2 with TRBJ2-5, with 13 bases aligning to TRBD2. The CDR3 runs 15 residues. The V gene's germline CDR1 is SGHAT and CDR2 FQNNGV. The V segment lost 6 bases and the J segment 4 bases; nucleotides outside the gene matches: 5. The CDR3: CASRPGTSGVETQYF. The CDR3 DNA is TGTGCCAGCAGGCCGGGGACTAGCGGGGTAGAGACCCAGTACTTC.

CDR3 DNA sequence: TGTGCCAGCAGCCAAGACAGCGGCGGCGGGGAAAAACTGTTTTTT. Protein sequence: CASSQDSGGGEKLFF. This rearrangement joins TRBV3-1 (or the pseudogene TRBV3-2) to TRBJ1-4; no clear D gene. The V and J ends lost 0 bases and 8 bases respectively, with 13 bases between them. The germline V gene has CDR1 LGHDT and CDR2 YNNKEL (reference sequence). The CDR3 length is 15 residues.

CDR3 sequence: CASSALGGDYGYTF. CDR3 coding DNA: TGTGCCAGCAGTGCCTTAGGGGGGGACTATGGCTACACCTTC. The V call is TRBV25-1, the J call TRBJ1-2, with D tentatively TRBD1 (6 bases). The length of the CDR3 is 14 residues. Trimming shortened V by 4 bases and J by 3 bases, and 12 bases separated the two germline ends. Germline CDR1 reads MGHDK; CDR2 reads SYGVNS.

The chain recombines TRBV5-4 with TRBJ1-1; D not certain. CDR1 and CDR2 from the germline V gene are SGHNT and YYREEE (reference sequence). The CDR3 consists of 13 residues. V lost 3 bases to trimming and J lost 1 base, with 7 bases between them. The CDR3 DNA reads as TGTGCCAGCAGCTACCACGGGAACACTGAAGCTTTCTTT. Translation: CASSYHGNTEAFF.

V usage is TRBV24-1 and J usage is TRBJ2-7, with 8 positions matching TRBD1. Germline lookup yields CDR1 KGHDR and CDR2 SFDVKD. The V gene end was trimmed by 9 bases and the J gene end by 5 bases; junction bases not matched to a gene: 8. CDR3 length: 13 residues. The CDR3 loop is CATQGQGTHEQYF. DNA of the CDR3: TGTGCCACCCAAGGACAGGGAACCCACGAGCAGTACTTC.

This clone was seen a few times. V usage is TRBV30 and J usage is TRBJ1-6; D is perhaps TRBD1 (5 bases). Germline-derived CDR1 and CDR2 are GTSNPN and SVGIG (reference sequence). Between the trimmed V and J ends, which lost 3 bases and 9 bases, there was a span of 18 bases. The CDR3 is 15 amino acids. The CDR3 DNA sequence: TGTGCCTGGAGCCCCGATAGGGGCGGTGGTTCACCCCTCCACTTT. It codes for CAWSPDRGGGSPLHF.

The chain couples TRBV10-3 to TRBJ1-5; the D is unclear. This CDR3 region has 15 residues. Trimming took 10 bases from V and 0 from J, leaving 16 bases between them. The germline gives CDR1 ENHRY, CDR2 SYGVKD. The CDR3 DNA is TGTGCCACAACCCCCGTGGGCTATAGCAATCAGCCCCAGCATTTT. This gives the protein CATTPVGYSNQPQHF.

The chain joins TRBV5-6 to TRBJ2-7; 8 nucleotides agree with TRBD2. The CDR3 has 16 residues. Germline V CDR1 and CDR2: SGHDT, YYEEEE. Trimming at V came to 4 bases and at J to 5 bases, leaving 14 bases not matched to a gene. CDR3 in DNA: TGTGCCAGCAGCCCCTTTCATGGCGGGAGGCAAGACGAGCAGTACTTC. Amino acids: CASSPFHGGRQDEQYF. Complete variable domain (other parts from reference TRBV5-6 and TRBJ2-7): DAGVTQSPTHLIKTRGQQVTLRCSPKSGHDTVSWYQQALGQGPQFIFQYYEEEERQRGNFPDRFSGHQFPNYSSELNVNALLLGDSALYLCASSPFHGGRQDEQYFGPGTRLTVT.